This TCR beta chain was retrieved from a study of blood T cell repertoires in COVID-19. This clone was seen just once. There are 19 residues in the CDR3. From germline, CDR1 is SNHLY and CDR2 FYNNEI. Trimming removed 6 bases from V and 0 bases from J, with 23 bases in between. Data came from immunoSEQ multiplex PCR; TCRdb stores just in-frame clones and leaves some out. Of about 44,000 clones listed, roughly 87% are singletons. The J gene is TRBJ1-4, the V gene TRBV2; D is unresolved. This TCR was sampled from a woman aged 80 or older in a cohort sampled during active or convalescent COVID-19. The sequenced sample consisted of peripheral blood. CDR3 amino acids: CASRRVRKHSDTTNEKLFF. The DNA for the CDR3 is TGTGCCAGCAGGAGGGTTCGAAAGCACTCTGATACAACTAATGAAAAACTGTTTTTT.